These T cell receptor beta chains were read from a single sample in a study of identical twins. One entry per CDR3 protein results from TCRdb running MiXCR on the 5' RACE reads. The sample has 350,000 to 400,000 distinct CDR3 sequences; roughly 10% are singletons. Sequenced: naive T cells sorted from blood. These receptors were collected from a woman aged 45-65 years in good health. Both conserved end residues are part of each CDR3. The D gene is left open where the match is weak. Rows may omit the clone size; those that give it use once, few, many or a size class.

>TRBV7-9|few|TRBJ2-5|NA
CASSLEGRVQTQYF
TGTGCCAGCAGCTTAGAGGGCAGGGTGCAGACCCAGTACTTC
>TRBV10-3|NA|TRBJ1-1|NA
CAISEYRDGTEAFF
TGTGCCATCAGTGAGTACCGGGACGGAACTGAAGCTTTCTTT
>TRBV5-1|many|TRBJ2-1|NA
CASSWGKVSYNEQFF
TGCGCCAGCAGCTGGGGTAAGGTATCCTACAATGAGCAGTTCTTC
>TRBV25-1|few|TRBJ1-2|NA
CASSASGWDYGYTF
TGTGCCAGCAGTGCCTCAGGGTGGGACTATGGCTACACCTTC
>TRBV6-4|NA|TRBJ2-1|NA
CASSNSGSEQFF
TGTGCCAGCAGTAATAGTGGTAGTGAGCAGTTCTTC
>TRBV3-1|NA|TRBJ2-1|NA
CASSPTGQYPFF
TGTGCCAGCAGCCCCACAGGACAGTACCCTTTCTTC
>TRBV19|NA|TRBJ2-7|NA
CASSGGDRAYEQYF
TGTGCCAGTAGCGGCGGGGACCGAGCTTACGAGCAGTACTTC
>TRBV9|few|TRBJ1-2|NA
CASSVYERIHGYTF
TGTGCCAGCAGCGTATATGAGCGGATACATGGCTACACCTTC
>TRBV3-1|many|TRBJ2-5|NA
CASSQGHQETQYF
TGTGCCAGCAGCCAGGGCCACCAAGAGACCCAGTACTTC
>TRBV5-5|NA|TRBJ1-1|TRBD1
CASERGQMNTEAFF
TGTGCCAGCGAGAGGGGGCAGATGAACACTGAAGCTTTCTTT
>TRBV5-1|many|TRBJ2-3|NA
CASSLIAASTDTQYF
TGCGCCAGCAGCTTAATAGCGGCTAGCACAGATACGCAGTATTTT
>TRBV12-3/TRBV12-4|few|TRBJ1-5|TRBD1
CASSLRTGWAQPQHF
TGTGCCAGCAGTCTCAGGACAGGGTGGGCTCAGCCCCAGCATTTT
>TRBV4-1|NA|TRBJ2-1|NA
CASSQEGGVNEQFF
TGCGCCAGCAGCCAAGAAGGGGGAGTCAATGAGCAGTTCTTC
>TRBV12-3/TRBV12-4|many|TRBJ1-2|NA
CASSLAPVNGYTF
TGTGCCAGCAGTTTAGCGCCTGTCAATGGCTACACCTTC
>TRBV5-1|NA|TRBJ2-3|NA
CASSLEGGPDTQYF
TGCGCCAGCAGCTTGGAAGGCGGCCCAGATACGCAGTATTTT
>TRBV5-1|many|TRBJ2-7|NA
CASSLGGQSRGYF
TGCGCCAGCAGCTTGGGAGGACAGTCCCGAGGGTACTTC
>TRBV7-2|few|TRBJ2-5|NA
CASSLGTFETQYF
TGTGCCAGCAGCTTAGGAACATTTGAGACCCAGTACTTC
>TRBV12-3/TRBV12-4|many|TRBJ1-5|TRBD1
CASSTSGQGAHF
TGTGCCAGCAGTACCTCGGGACAGGGGGCTCATTTT
>TRBV7-9|few|TRBJ2-1|NA
CASPGPGGNEQFF
TGTGCCAGTCCGGGCCCAGGGGGGAATGAGCAGTTCTTC
>TRBV29-1|few|TRBJ2-7|NA
CSVRSYEQYF
TGCAGCGTTCGATCCTACGAGCAGTACTTC
>TRBV29-1|many|TRBJ2-3|TRBD2
CSVEGPTSGRLTDTQYF
TGCAGCGTTGAAGGTCCGACTAGCGGGAGGTTAACAGATACGCAGTATTTT
>TRBV3-1|many|TRBJ1-3|TRBD1
CASSPSLTGQNTIYF
TGTGCCAGCAGCCCATCTTTGACAGGGCAAAACACCATATATTTT
>TRBV20-1|few|TRBJ2-1|NA
CSVQRRTAYNEQFF
TGCAGCGTACAGCGGAGGACAGCCTACAATGAGCAGTTCTTC
>TRBV3-1|NA|TRBJ2-5|NA
CASSQDGAALKTQYF
TGTGCCAGCAGCCAAGATGGAGCGGCCCTCAAGACCCAGTACTTC
>TRBV6-1|few|TRBJ2-1|NA
CASSVVNNEQFF
TGTGCCAGCAGTGTCGTGAACAATGAGCAGTTCTTC
>TRBV29-1|NA|TRBJ2-3|NA
CSVNAVLGERTDTQYF
TGCAGCGTGAACGCGGTTTTGGGGGAGAGGACAGATACGCAGTATTTT
>TRBV21-1|many|TRBJ1-1|NA
CASSKANFRGKGVLAAFF
TGTGCCAGCAGCAAAGCGAATTTTCGGGGGAAAGGGGTACTGGCGGCTTTCTTT
>TRBV18|NA|TRBJ2-7|NA
CASSPALTETYEQYF
TGTGCCAGCTCACCAGCCCTGACCGAGACCTACGAGCAGTACTTC
>TRBV25-1|few|TRBJ2-5|NA
CASSDRLGGETQYF
TGTGCCAGCAGTGATCGGTTGGGAGGAGAGACCCAGTACTTC
>TRBV14|few|TRBJ2-5|NA
CASSQTKQTQYF
TGTGCCAGCAGCCAAACCAAGCAGACCCAGTACTTC
>TRBV25-1|NA|TRBJ2-1|NA
CASSEAGGIRSYNEQFF
TGTGCCAGCAGTGAGGCTGGAGGGATAAGGTCCTACAATGAGCAGTTCTTC
>TRBV5-1|few|TRBJ2-5|NA
CASSLSGSRETQYF
TGCGCCAGCAGCTTATCAGGTTCGAGGGAGACCCAGTACTTC
>TRBV5-1|few|TRBJ2-6|NA
CASAVKVSGVPPSGANVLTF
TGCGCCAGCGCCGTCAAAGTATCTGGCGTGCCGCCTTCTGGGGCCAACGTCCTGACTTTC
>TRBV10-2|NA|TRBJ1-5|TRBD1
CASRETGGQPQHF
TGCGCCAGCAGGGAGACAGGGGGTCAGCCCCAGCATTTT
>TRBV5-1|few|TRBJ2-1|NA
CASSWATEQFF
TGCGCCAGCAGCTGGGCGACTGAGCAGTTCTTC
>TRBV15|many|TRBJ2-1|NA
CATSRAQEQFF
TGTGCCACCAGCAGAGCGCAAGAGCAGTTCTTC
>TRBV5-1|few|TRBJ1-2|NA
CASSLGTFNPEGYTF
TGCGCCAGCAGCTTGGGGACTTTTAACCCGGAGGGCTACACCTTC
>TRBV6-6|few|TRBJ1-2|TRBD1
CASSWPGQGRDGYTF
TGTGCCAGCAGTTGGCCGGGACAGGGAAGAGATGGCTACACCTTC
>TRBV6-5|NA|TRBJ2-1|TRBD2
CASSYRATSGSWGEQFF
TGTGCCAGCAGTTACCGAGCAACTAGCGGGAGCTGGGGGGAGCAGTTCTTC
>TRBV6-5|NA|TRBJ2-1|TRBD2
CASSYFPSAGGGNEQFF
TGTGCCAGCAGTTACTTCCCCTCAGCGGGAGGAGGCAATGAGCAGTTCTTC
>TRBV7-9|many|TRBJ1-1|NA
CASSPEGGRGTEAFF
TGTGCCAGCAGCCCTGAGGGTGGAAGGGGCACTGAAGCTTTCTTT
>TRBV5-5|few|TRBJ2-5|NA
CASRSPPGRETQYF
TGTGCCAGCAGATCCCCACCGGGACGAGAGACCCAGTACTTC
>TRBV10-2|many|TRBJ2-3|NA
CATGAVTDTQYF
TGCGCCACCGGAGCGGTCACAGATACGCAGTATTTT
>TRBV29-1|few|TRBJ2-2|NA
CSVAYTGELFF
TGCAGCGTTGCGTATACCGGGGAGCTGTTTTTT
>TRBV12-3/TRBV12-4|few|TRBJ2-3|TRBD2
CASSAGLAGGTQYF
TGTGCCAGCAGTGCGGGACTAGCGGGAGGTACGCAGTATTTT
>TRBV4-1|many|TRBJ2-1|NA
CASSQQQDLYNEQFF
TGCGCCAGCAGCCAACAGCAGGACCTTTACAATGAGCAGTTCTTC
>TRBV20-1|many|TRBJ1-1|NA
CSARVFQGQGEAFF
TGCAGTGCTAGAGTTTTCCAGGGGCAAGGTGAAGCTTTCTTT
>TRBV20-1|few|TRBJ2-5|TRBD1
CSAPGQGGKTQYF
TGCAGTGCTCCTGGACAGGGGGGGAAGACCCAGTACTTC
>TRBV10-3|many|TRBJ2-5|TRBD2
CATGLAGKMETQYF
TGTGCCACCGGACTAGCGGGGAAAATGGAGACCCAGTACTTC
>TRBV7-9|NA|TRBJ2-7|NA
CASSFGPGGRLNYEQYF
TGTGCCAGCAGCTTCGGCCCCGGGGGCAGATTGAACTACGAGCAGTACTTC
>TRBV20-1|NA|TRBJ1-1|NA
CSARSGHTEAFF
TGCAGTGCTCGAAGCGGACACACTGAAGCTTTCTTT
>TRBV11-3|NA|TRBJ2-1|TRBD2
CAGSSTGSGRASEQFF
TGTGCCGGCAGCTCCACGGGTAGCGGGAGGGCCTCTGAGCAGTTCTTC
>TRBV12-3/TRBV12-4|many|TRBJ2-1|NA
CASSLPGDEQFF
TGTGCCAGCAGTTTACCCGGTGATGAGCAGTTCTTC
>TRBV5-1|NA|TRBJ2-3|TRBD2
CASSLVTSGVGTQYF
TGCGCCAGCAGCTTGGTAACTAGCGGGGTGGGGACGCAGTATTTT
>TRBV18|NA|TRBJ2-1|NA
CASSLGLNNEQFF
TGTGCCAGCTCCCTGGGACTTAACAATGAGCAGTTCTTC